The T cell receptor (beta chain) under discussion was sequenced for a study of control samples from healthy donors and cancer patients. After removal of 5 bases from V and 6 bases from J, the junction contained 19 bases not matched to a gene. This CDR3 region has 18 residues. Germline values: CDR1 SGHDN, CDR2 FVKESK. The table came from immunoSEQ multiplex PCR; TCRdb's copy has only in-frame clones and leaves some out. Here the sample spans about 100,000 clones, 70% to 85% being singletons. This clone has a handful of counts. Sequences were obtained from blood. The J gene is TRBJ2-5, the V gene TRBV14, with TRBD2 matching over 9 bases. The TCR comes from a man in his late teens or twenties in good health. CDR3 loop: CASSARLAANPFLKTQYF. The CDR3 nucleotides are TGTGCCAGCAGCGCCCGACTAGCGGCAAACCCTTTTTTGAAGACCCAGTACTTC. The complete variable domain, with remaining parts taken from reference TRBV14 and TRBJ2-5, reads EAGVTQFPSHSVIEKGQTVTLRCDPISGHDNLYWYRRVMGKEIKFLLHFVKESKQDESGMPNNRFLAERTGGTYSTLKVQPAELEDSGVYFCASSARLAANPFLKTQYFGPGTRLLVL.